These 14 T cell receptor beta chains were all obtained from the same sample, sequenced in a study of T cells in women clearing cervical HPV infection. Profiling relied on immunoSEQ multiplex PCR, and the TCRdb table lists in-frame clones only, not all of them. With about 28,000 clones in the sample, the ten largest clones hold roughly a sixth. Specimen: blood buffy coat. These receptors were obtained from a woman aged 18-70 years with a cervical HPV16 infection that either progressed to CIN3+ or cleared (not recorded which).

Concerning this clone itself: The read is 3 residues too short to cover the CDR3 end, so that end is filled in from the germline J gene. The rearrangement uses TRBV30 and TRBJ1-3; the D is unclear. V lost 0 bases, J lost 4 bases, and 4 bases lay in between. The CDR3 extends over 12 amino acids. Germline V gene sequence: CDR1 GTSNPN, CDR2 SVGIG (reference sequence). The covered CDR3 bases are TGTGCCTGGAGTGTAAGGGGAAACACC. Its translation is CAWSVRGNT. The CDR3 in its entirety is CAWSVRGNTIYF.

On this clone: The read finishes 3 residues shy of the CDR3 end, and the germline J gene is used to complete it. The chain is built from TRBV6-1 and TRBJ1-2; 9 positions agree with TRBD1. This CDR3 is 16 amino acids long. Germline V gene sequence: CDR1 MNHNS, CDR2 SASEGT. With 0 bases clipped from V and 4 bases from J, the junction kept 6 bases outside the gene matches. CDR3 DNA (partial): TGTGCCAGCAGTGAAGCCGGGACAGGGAGTAGCTATGGC. It translates to CASSEAGTGSSYG. The full CDR3 reads CASSEAGTGSSYGYTF.

A remark on this clone: Coverage ceases 3 residues before the CDR3 finishes, and the germline J gene fills in the end. This rearrangement joins TRBV6-2 or TRBV6-3 to TRBJ1-6; D is possibly TRBD1 (6 bases). CDR1 MNHEY and CDR2 SVGEGT come from the germline V gene. Trimming shortened V by 6 bases and J by 7 bases, and 19 bases separated the two germline ends. The CDR3 is 16 residues long. The sequenced CDR3 bases are TGTGCCAGCAGATCCGGACAGACCTCCTGGAATTCACCC. Residues: CASRSGQTSWNSP. The entire CDR3 protein reads CASRSGQTSWNSPLHF.

To note about this clone: Coverage ceases 3 residues before the CDR3 finishes, and the germline J gene fills in the end. The chain employs TRBV19 and TRBJ2-6; the D gene is possibly TRBD1 (6 bases). The CDR3 length is 16 residues. Between the trimmed V and J ends, which lost 2 bases and 2 bases, there was a span of 10 bases. The germline V gene has CDR1 LNHDA and CDR2 SQIVND (reference sequence). CDR3 DNA (partial): TGTGCCAGTAGTATACCAGGGGAGCCTGGGGCCAACGTC. Residues: CASSIPGEPGANV. The entire CDR3 reads CASSIPGEPGANVLTF.

About this clone: The CDR3 goes on 3 residues after the read ends, and that part is filled in from the germline J gene. This chain uses TRBV6-2 or TRBV6-3 with TRBJ2-3, with D unclear. From germline, CDR1 is MNHEY and CDR2 SVGEGT. This CDR3 spans 13 amino acids. The part of the CDR3 DNA that was read is TGTGCCAGCAGTTACCATGGCCAAGAGACG. Translation gives CASSYHGQET. The full CDR3 protein is CASSYHGQETQYF.

As to this clone: The read terminates 3 residues before the CDR3 end, so the remaining end is supplied by the germline J gene. V usage is TRBV18 and J usage is TRBJ1-2; the match to TRBD1 covers 11 bases. The CDR3 spans 16 residues. Looked up from germline, CDR1 is KGHSH and CDR2 is LQKENI. The CDR3 reads CASSPLGTGGTDTYTF. The part of the CDR3 DNA that was read is TGTGCCAGCTCACCGCTCGGGACAGGGGGAACAGATACC.

As concerns this clone: Read sequence stops 3 residues before the CDR3 end, and the germline J gene provides the missing end. The J gene is TRBJ2-1, the V gene TRBV5-1; TRBD2 matches 9 bases. Germline V lookup: CDR1 SGHRS, CDR2 YFSETQ. The CDR3 contains 15 residues. Losses at the gene ends were 0 bases for V and 4 bases for J; bases not matched to a gene: 2. The DNA read from the CDR3 is TGCGCCAGCAGCTTGGCTAGCGGGGTATACAATGAG. Encoded protein: CASSLASGVYNE. The entire CDR3 reads CASSLASGVYNEQFF.

CDR3 sequence: CASSLLDYHTDTQYF. Incomplete CDR3 DNA: TGTGCCAGCAGCTTATTGGACTATCACACAGATACG. The chain recombines TRBV7-6 with TRBJ2-3, with D perhaps TRBD2 (6 bases). The sequenced fragment ends 3 residues before the CDR3 boundary, so the rest is inferred from the germline J gene. Trimming pared 2 bases from V and 2 bases from J, leaving 11 bases between. Germline V gives CDR1 SGHVS, CDR2 FNYEAQ. The CDR3 has 15 residues.

About this clone: The read gets to within 3 residues of the CDR3 end, and the germline J gene fills in the rest. The same CDR3 also results from other DNA sequences found in this sample. V is TRBV18 and J is TRBJ2-3, with D perhaps matching TRBD2 (6 bases). Germline V gives CDR1 KGHSH, CDR2 LQKENI. Trimming took off 2 bases at V and 0 bases at J, with 9 bases between the two ends. This CDR3 has 15 residues. The CDR3 bases that were read are TGTGCCAGCTCACCAAACGGACTAAGCACAGATACG. Its protein product is CASSPNGLSTDT. From start to end, the CDR3 is CASSPNGLSTDTQYF.

Of note for this clone: From the germline J gene comes the end of the CDR3, since the read stops 3 residues before it. The J gene is TRBJ2-3, the V gene TRBV7-8; no definite D call. Germline V gene sequence: CDR1 SGHVS, CDR2 FQNEAQ. CDR3 length: 13 amino acids. The CDR3 sequence: CASSLHSNQPQYF. Incomplete CDR3 DNA: TGTGCCAGCAGCTTACACAGCAATCAGCCG.

Note on this clone: The read ends 3 residues early relative to the CDR3; the germline J gene fills the gap. The gene calls are TRBV19 and TRBJ1-2; D is unresolved. The length of the CDR3 is 12 residues. Trimming pared 5 bases from V and 4 bases from J, leaving 8 bases between. CDR1 is LNHDA and CDR2 is SQIVND in the germline V gene (reference sequence). CDR3 sequence: CASSEGFYGYTF. CDR3 DNA (partial): TGTGCCAGTAGTGAGGGCTTCTATGGC. The variable domain in full, completed from reference TRBV19 and TRBJ1-2, reads DGGITQSPKYLFRKEGQNVTLSCEQNLNHDAMYWYRQDPGQGLRLIYYSQIVNDFQKGDIAEGYSVSREKKESFPLTVTSAQKNPTAFYLCASSEGFYGYTFGSGTRLTVV.

With respect to this clone: The read falls 3 residues short of the CDR3 end, and the missing part is taken from the germline J gene. The rearrangement joins TRBV18 to TRBJ1-2; 8 nucleotides match TRBD1. This CDR3 is 16 amino acids long. J lost 2 bases, V lost 1 base, and 6 bases had no gene match. The germline V gene encodes CDR1 KGHSH and CDR2 LQKENI. The CDR3 is CASSPRGQESNYGYTF. The sequenced CDR3 bases are TGTGCCAGCTCACCACGGGGACAGGAGAGCAACTATGGC.

As concerns this clone: Sequencing ends 3 residues short of the CDR3 end; the germline J gene provides the rest. The chain links TRBV19 to TRBJ2-2, with 7 bases fitting TRBD1. V gave up 1 base and J gave up 2 bases; unmatched junction bases: 1. The CDR3 has 15 residues. Germline V gene lookup returns CDR1 LNHDA and CDR2 SQIVND (reference sequence). The part of the CDR3 DNA that was read is TGTGCCAGTAGTATAGCAGGGGGTAACACCGGGGAG. Translated, it gives CASSIAGGNTGE. The full CDR3 reads CASSIAGGNTGELFF.

About this clone: Read data end 3 residues before the CDR3 end; the end is taken from the germline J gene. The chain has TRBV7-2 and TRBJ2-3, with 7 bases lining up with TRBD1. Germline values: CDR1 SGHTA, CDR2 FQGNSA. The CDR3 loop spans 15 amino acids. CDR3 bases read: TGTGCCAGCAGCTTAGTAGGGACAGAAAATCAGCCG. It encodes CASSLVGTENQP. The CDR3 as a whole reads CASSLVGTENQPQYF.